What follows are 14 T cell receptor beta chains derived from one specimen sequenced in a study of cytomegalovirus exposure and HLA in healthy donors. The PCR employed 60 Vbeta primers together with 13 Jbeta primers. Clones were sequenced by immunoSEQ multiplex PCR, and TCRdb holds only the in-frame ones, with some missing. Of about 110,000 clones listed, more than 60% are singletons. The sequenced material came from PBMCs. The source is a man aged 35-49 years in good health and CMV-seronegative.

The CDR3 region is CASSVPPGGTDTQYF. The CDR3 DNA reads TGTGCCAGCAGCGTTCCCCCGGGGGGTACAGATACGCAGTATTTT. This chain connects TRBV9 to TRBJ2-3; TRBD2 matches 7 bases. The CDR3 spans 15 residues. CDR1 and CDR2 (germline): SGDLS, YYNGEE. V dropped 2 bases and J dropped 3; count of bases not matched to a gene: 6.

J is TRBJ2-3 and V is TRBV5-1, with a weak D call TRBD2 (6 bases). Germline V gene lookup returns CDR1 SGHRS and CDR2 YFSETQ. V lost 7 bases and J 0 bases, leaving 12 bases between the germline ends. The CDR3 runs to 14 residues. For the CDR3, the DNA is TGCGCCAGCGGACTACAGACTAGCACAGATACGCAGTATTTT. Residues: CASGLQTSTDTQYF.

The chain couples TRBV27 to TRBJ2-1, with D tentatively TRBD1 (6 bases). The CDR3 is 13 amino acids. V lost 7 bases and J 7 bases, leaving 14 bases between the germline ends. CDR1 MNHEY and CDR2 SMNVEV come from the germline V gene (reference sequence). The CDR3 here is CASKFLQGNEQFF. CDR3 bases: TGTGCCAGCAAGTTTTTGCAGGGGAATGAGCAGTTCTTC.

The chain couples TRBV2 to TRBJ1-3, with TRBD1 matching 8 bases. This CDR3 comprises 16 residues. The trim removed 10 bases at V and 0 bases at J, leaving 11 bases unmatched. CDR1 is SNHLY, CDR2 FYNNEI, per germline. Here the CDR3 DNA reads TGTGCCAACAGAGGGACAGGCGGTTACTCTGGAAACACCATATATTTT. It is translated as CANRGTGGYSGNTIYF.

This clone was seen just once. The J gene is TRBJ2-4, the V gene TRBV4-1; 14 nucleotides agree with TRBD2. Germline-derived CDR1 and CDR2 are MGHRA and YSYEKL. V dropped 1 base and J dropped 5; count of bases not matched to a gene: 4. The length of the CDR3 is 17 residues. The CDR3, as DNA: TGCGCCAGCAGCCAAGGACAGGGACTAGCGGGAGAAAACATTCAGTACTTC. It yields the protein CASSQGQGLAGENIQYF.

The genes are TRBV10-3 and TRBJ2-1, with TRBD2 as a possible D gene (6 bases). The CDR3 runs 14 residues. Between the trimmed V and J ends, which lost 5 bases and 8 bases, there was a span of 16 bases. The germline CDR1 and CDR2 sequences are ENHRY and SYGVKD. This CDR3 is CAISRGTPLDEQFF. CDR3 sequence (DNA): TGTGCCATCAGTCGGGGGACCCCTTTGGATGAGCAGTTCTTC.

V is TRBV6-1 and J is TRBJ2-5; D unresolved. The CDR3 spans 13 residues. Germline lookup yields CDR1 MNHNS and CDR2 SASEGT. V shed 7 bases and J shed 2 bases, with 11 bases lying between them. CDR3 nucleotide sequence: TGTGCCAGCACCTTCTCGCTACAAGAGACCCAGTACTTC. As protein: CASTFSLQETQYF.

J is TRBJ2-3 and V is TRBV7-8; a weak D match, TRBD2 (5 bases). Per the germline V gene, CDR1 is SGHVS and CDR2 is FQNEAQ. CDR3 length: 13 residues. The V and J ends lost 0 bases and 14 bases respectively, with 15 bases between them. The CDR3 protein is CASSLAVAGVLYF. CDR3 nucleotides: TGTGCCAGCAGCTTAGCGGTGGCGGGTGTTCTGTATTTT.

This clone was seen just once. J is TRBJ1-1 and V is TRBV2; D uncertain. The germline V gene encodes CDR1 SNHLY and CDR2 FYNNEI. Trimming removed 0 bases from V and 0 bases from J, with 8 bases in between. This CDR3 is 15 amino acids long. CDR3 protein: CASSEAEAVNTEAFF. The CDR3 nucleotides read TGTGCCAGCAGTGAAGCAGAGGCGGTGAACACTGAAGCTTTCTTT.

The rearrangement joins TRBV7-2 to TRBJ2-1; 7 bases are a match to TRBD2. Germline CDR1 and CDR2: SGHTA and FQGNSA. The J segment lost 2 bases and the V segment lost 0 bases, leaving 1 base of the junction unmatched. CDR3 length: 15 amino acids. The CDR3 is CASSLAGLAYNEQFF. CDR3 nucleotide sequence: TGTGCCAGCAGCTTAGCCGGACTAGCCTACAATGAGCAGTTCTTC.

This clone was observed a handful of times. The chain recombines TRBV4-1 with TRBJ2-3, with TRBD1 matching over 7 bases. Trimming cost V 3 bases and J 1 base; bases outside gene matches: 10. CDR1 is MGHRA and CDR2 is YSYEKL in the germline V gene. This CDR3 region has 17 residues. The CDR3 is CASSQKQGIRRTDTQYF. DNA of the CDR3: TGCGCCAGCAGCCAGAAACAGGGGATCAGGCGCACAGATACGCAGTATTTT.

V and J are TRBV5-1 and TRBJ2-5; D is unresolved. CDR3 size: 16 residues. With 0 bases removed from V and 2 bases from J, the gap between germline ends came to 14 bases. Looked up from germline, CDR1 is SGHRS and CDR2 is YFSETQ. The CDR3 DNA reads as TGCGCCAGCAGCTTGGGTGGAGAAAGAATACAAGAGACCCAGTACTTC. Encoded protein: CASSLGGERIQETQYF.

The V gene is TRBV19, the J gene TRBJ1-1; D ambiguous. V was shortened by 7 bases and J by 1 base, with 19 bases between the two germline ends. The CDR3 runs 16 residues. Germline CDR1 and CDR2: LNHDA and SQIVND (reference sequence). The CDR3 DNA follows: TGTGCCAGTATCACGGGCGGGGTCTCCCCGAACACTGAAGCTTTCTTT. Amino acid sequence: CASITGGVSPNTEAFF.

This sequence joins TRBV7-9 and TRBJ1-3, with a weak D call TRBD1 (6 bases). This CDR3 is built from 14 residues. Germline V CDR1 and CDR2: SEHNR, FQNEAQ (reference sequence). The V end was cut by 5 bases, the J end by 7 bases, with 15 bases between. CDR3 amino acids: CASSLQGGRNTIYF. The CDR3 DNA reads as TGTGCCAGCAGCCTACAGGGCGGCAGGAACACCATATATTTT.